Below, 18 T cell receptor beta chains from the same sample are listed, as sequenced in a study of blood T cell repertoires in COVID-19. Only in-frame clones appear in the TCRdb table, and some are missing; sequencing was by immunoSEQ multiplex PCR. The repertoire consists of around 390,000 clones, with more than 75% occurring once and the leading ten covering about a tenth. Sequencing input: PBMCs or T cells enriched from blood (not recorded which). These receptors were collected from a woman aged 45-65 years who had recovered from COVID-19.

About this clone: The sample contains more than one DNA sequence encoding this CDR3. The chain recombines TRBV7-9 with TRBJ1-3, with 8 bases identical to TRBD1. V shed 4 bases, J shed 1 base, and the junction held 3 bases outside the gene matches. The germline V gene encodes CDR1 SEHNR and CDR2 FQNEAQ (reference sequence). The CDR3 is 15 residues long. CDR3 coding DNA: TGTGCCAGCAGCTCCGACAGGGGTTCTGGAAACACCATATATTTT. The encoded protein is CASSSDRGSGNTIYF.

J is TRBJ1-1 and V is TRBV19, with a possible D match to TRBD1 (6 bases). V was cut by 6 bases and J by 0 bases, with 14 bases left in between. This CDR3 region has 15 residues. Looked up from germline, CDR1 is LNHDA and CDR2 is SQIVND (reference sequence). The chain's CDR3 is CASRDGTLMNTEAFF. In DNA, the CDR3 is TGTGCCAGTAGAGACGGGACACTTATGAACACTGAAGCTTTCTTT.

The V call is TRBV7-2, the J call TRBJ2-1; D possibly corresponds to TRBD2 (6 bases). CDR1 SGHTA and CDR2 FQGNSA come from the germline V gene. The germline V and J ends were trimmed by 4 bases and 8 bases, with 15 bases remaining between them. This CDR3 has 14 amino acids. CDR3 sequence: CASSSGLPPDEQFF. The DNA of the CDR3 is TGTGCCAGCAGCTCCGGACTACCCCCCGATGAGCAGTTCTTC.

V and J are TRBV3-1 (or the pseudogene TRBV3-2) and TRBJ1-6; 11 nucleotides line up with TRBD1. Germline V gene sequence: CDR1 LGHDT, CDR2 YNNKEL (reference sequence). The CDR3 is 16 amino acids. V was clipped by 4 bases and J by 7 bases; unmatched bases: 6. The CDR3 nucleotides read TGTGCCAGCAGCCCTCCCCGGACAGGGGGCAATTCACCCCTCCACTTT. Encoded protein: CASSPPRTGGNSPLHF.

The chain employs TRBV9 and TRBJ2-7; 10 bases agree with TRBD2. Losses at the gene ends were 3 bases for V and 0 bases for J; bases not matched to a gene: 3. There are 15 residues in the CDR3. CDR1 is SGDLS, CDR2 YYNGEE, per germline. CDR3 bases: TGTGCCAGCAGCGATACTAGCGGGAACTCCTACGAGCAGTACTTC. This sequence encodes CASSDTSGNSYEQYF.

Of note for this clone: The same CDR3 also results from other DNA sequences found in this sample. V is TRBV13 and J is TRBJ2-7, with a tentative D call TRBD1 (6 bases). CDR1 and CDR2 from the germline V gene are PRHDT and FYEKMQ (reference sequence). The CDR3 is made up of 13 amino acids. Trimming took 3 bases from V and 4 from J, leaving 10 bases between them. The CDR3 nucleotides are TGTGCCAGCAGCTTGGGTCAGGGGTACGAGCAGTACTTC. Translating gives CASSLGQGYEQYF.

The gene calls are TRBV27 and TRBJ1-4, with TRBD1 as a possible D gene (5 bases). Germline V gene sequence: CDR1 MNHEY, CDR2 SMNVEV (reference sequence). Trimming left V 7 bases short and J 4 bases short, with 13 bases between. This CDR3 comprises 14 residues. CDR3 nucleotide sequence: TGTGCCAGCACCTCGGGACTGGATAATGAAAAACTGTTTTTT. It translates to CASTSGLDNEKLFF.

The V and J genes are TRBV5-1 and TRBJ2-7, with 8 bases fitting TRBD2. Germline V CDR1 and CDR2: SGHRS, YFSETQ. V gave up 4 bases and J gave up 0 bases; unmatched junction bases: 9. CDR3 length: 16 amino acids. The CDR3 nucleotides read TGCGCCAGCAGCCCGCGGCAGCGGGGGTTCTCCTACGAGCAGTACTTC. Protein product: CASSPRQRGFSYEQYF.

The rearrangement joins TRBV9 to TRBJ2-6; D is unclear. Germline-derived CDR1 and CDR2 are SGDLS and YYNGEE. CDR3 length equals 20 residues. Trimming cost V 0 bases and J 0 bases, with 19 bases left between them. CDR3 residues: CASSVGFSRQESSGANVLTF. For the CDR3, the DNA is TGTGCCAGCAGCGTAGGCTTCTCCCGGCAGGAAAGCTCTGGGGCCAACGTCCTGACTTTC. The variable domain in full, with the rest retrieved from reference TRBV9 and TRBJ2-6, is DSGVTQTPKHLITATGQRVTLRCSPRSGDLSVYWYQQSLDQGLQFLIQYYNGEERAKGNILERFSAQQFPDLHSELNLSSLELGDSALYFCASSVGFSRQESSGANVLTFGAGSRLTVL.

The chain carries TRBV11-2 and TRBJ1-6; D unresolved. The germline V gene has CDR1 SGHAT and CDR2 FQNNGV. V lost 7 bases and J lost 7, with 17 bases in between. CDR3 length equals 15 residues. CDR3 protein: CASNSQVVVNSPLHF. The CDR3, as DNA: TGTGCCAGCAACTCCCAGGTGGTTGTGAATTCACCCCTCCACTTT.

The rearrangement uses TRBV5-8 and TRBJ1-6; D might be TRBD1 (5 bases). Between the trimmed V and J ends, which lost 1 base and 14 bases, there was a span of 19 bases. Germline CDR1 SGHTS, CDR2 YDEGEE. This CDR3 comprises 15 residues. The CDR3 DNA is TGTGCCAGCAGCTTGAATCCAGGGAGGGTGGTGGCCCTCCACTTT. This codes for CASSLNPGRVVALHF.

The rearrangement links TRBV4-1 to TRBJ1-1; no definite D call. The CDR3 is made up of 16 amino acids. The germline gives CDR1 MGHRA, CDR2 YSYEKL. V lost 3 bases and J lost 3, with 17 bases in between. CDR3 nucleotide sequence: TGCGCCAGCAGCCAGCGCCCGAGGAGTGAGGACACTGAAGCTTTCTTT. Translating it yields CASSQRPRSEDTEAFF.

The rearrangement uses TRBV9 and TRBJ1-2; perhaps TRBD1 as D (6 bases). Trimming pared 4 bases from V and 4 bases from J, leaving 14 bases between. This CDR3 contains 14 residues. Germline V gives CDR1 SGDLS, CDR2 YYNGEE. In DNA, the CDR3 is TGTGCCAGCAGCCTTGACGGACAGCTCTATGGCTACACCTTC. It translates to CASSLDGQLYGYTF. The full variable domain, with the rest looked up from reference TRBV9 and TRBJ1-2, is DSGVTQTPKHLITATGQRVTLRCSPRSGDLSVYWYQQSLDQGLQFLIQYYNGEERAKGNILERFSAQQFPDLHSELNLSSLELGDSALYFCASSLDGQLYGYTFGSGTRLTVV.

The chain joins TRBV18 to TRBJ1-6; D not resolved. The CDR3 sequence is 15 residues long. V lost 6 bases and J 13 bases, leaving 22 bases between the germline ends. Per the germline V gene, CDR1 is KGHSH and CDR2 is LQKENI. The CDR3 here is CASSRIADGPGPLHF. The DNA for the CDR3 is TGTGCCAGCTCGCGAATAGCGGACGGCCCAGGTCCCCTCCACTTT. Full variable domain (rest looked up from reference TRBV18 and TRBJ1-6): NAGVMQNPRHLVRRRGQEARLRCSPMKGHSHVYWYRQLPEEGLKFMVYLQKENIIDESGMPKERFSAEFPKEGPSILRIQQVVRGDSAAYFCASSRIADGPGPLHFGNGTRLTVT.

The rearrangement links TRBV6-5 to TRBJ1-4; D not certain. The V gene's germline CDR1 is MNHEY and CDR2 SVGAGI. Deletions cut 8 bases from V and 0 bases from J, with 10 bases between. The CDR3 has 14 residues. This CDR3 is CASSPSATNEKLFF. CDR3 in DNA: TGTGCCAGCTCTCCCAGTGCAACTAATGAAAAACTGTTTTTT.

V is TRBV24-1 and J is TRBJ1-5; 8 nucleotides agree with TRBD1. This CDR3 is 14 amino acids long. Germline loops: CDR1 KGHDR, CDR2 SFDVKD. The V and J ends lost 2 bases and 5 bases, in that order; junction bases with no gene match: 1. The CDR3 here is CATSDSTGDQPQHF. The DNA of the CDR3 is TGTGCCACCAGTGATTCGACAGGGGATCAGCCCCAGCATTTT.

The chain recombines TRBV2 with TRBJ1-5; D is perhaps TRBD1 (6 bases). The length of the CDR3 is 14 residues. Germline values: CDR1 SNHLY, CDR2 FYNNEI. The V end was cut by 4 bases, the J end by 2 bases, with 9 bases between. CDR3 amino acids: CASSVTGRNQPQHF. Here the CDR3 DNA reads TGTGCCAGCAGTGTAACAGGGCGCAATCAGCCCCAGCATTTT.

The chain has TRBV10-2 and TRBJ2-1; 7 nucleotides agree with TRBD1. V trimming: 8 bases; J trimming: 3 bases; junction bases outside the gene matches: 7. The CDR3 sequence is 14 residues long. The germline gives CDR1 WSHSY, CDR2 SAAADI. In nucleotides, the CDR3 is TGCGCCAGCCGGGGCAGGGGGAGCTACAATGAGCAGTTCTTC. Translated, it gives CASRGRGSYNEQFF.